Listed below are T cell receptor beta chains from one sample, sequenced in a study of blood T cell repertoires in COVID-19. Using immunoSEQ multiplex PCR, the repertoire was profiled, and TCRdb retains in-frame clones only, with some absent. The data show approximately 400,000 clones, 70% to 90% seen once. The sequenced sample consisted of PBMCs or T cells enriched from blood (not recorded which). These receptors all come from a woman younger than 30 who had recovered from COVID-19. Both conserved end residues are part of each CDR3. Each record gives: clone size, V gene, D gene, CDR3 length, J gene, CDR3 DNA, CDR3 protein. A D gene is named only where the DNA matches it firmly. Rows give clone size only sometimes, using once, few, many, or a class for an expanded clone.

clone size: once
V gene: TRBV4-1
D gene: -
CDR3 length: 17
J gene: TRBJ1-1
CDR3 DNA: TGCGCCAGCAGCCAAGAAATGATAACAGGGATGAACACTGAAGCTTTCTTT
CDR3 protein: CASSQEMITGMNTEAFF

clone size: -
V gene: TRBV4-1
D gene: TRBD2
CDR3 length: 14
J gene: TRBJ2-1
CDR3 DNA: TGCGCCAGCAGCCATCTAGCGGGGGGAAATGAGCAGTTCTTC
CDR3 protein: CASSHLAGGNEQFF

clone size: -
V gene: TRBV3-1/TRBV3-2
D gene: TRBD1
CDR3 length: 14
J gene: TRBJ1-5
CDR3 DNA: TGTGCCAGCAGCCTTCAGGGGGCCCGGCAGCCCCAGCATTTT
CDR3 protein: CASSLQGARQPQHF

clone size: -
V gene: TRBV27
D gene: TRBD2
CDR3 length: 13
J gene: TRBJ2-5
CDR3 DNA: TGTGCCAGCGCCTTCAACGGGGGGGAGACCCAGTACTTC
CDR3 protein: CASAFNGGETQYF

clone size: -
V gene: TRBV6-5
D gene: -
CDR3 length: 14
J gene: TRBJ2-5
CDR3 DNA: TGTGCCAGCAGGGTAACAGATTACCAAGAGACCCAGTACTTC
CDR3 protein: CASRVTDYQETQYF

clone size: -
V gene: TRBV9
D gene: TRBD1
CDR3 length: 14
J gene: TRBJ1-3
CDR3 DNA: TGTGCCAGCAGCGGACAGGGCGCTGGAAACACCATATATTTT
CDR3 protein: CASSGQGAGNTIYF

clone size: -
V gene: TRBV5-1
D gene: TRBD1
CDR3 length: 17
J gene: TRBJ2-5
CDR3 DNA: TGCGCCAGCAGCTCCACCGGGACAGGGGACTTCCAAGAGACCCAGTACTTC
CDR3 protein: CASSSTGTGDFQETQYF

clone size: -
V gene: TRBV21-1
D gene: -
CDR3 length: 14
J gene: TRBJ1-2
CDR3 DNA: TGTGCCAGCAGCCGACAGGACGGGAACTATGGCTACACCTTC
CDR3 protein: CASSRQDGNYGYTF

clone size: -
V gene: TRBV7-9
D gene: TRBD1
CDR3 length: 16
J gene: TRBJ1-5
CDR3 DNA: TGTGCCAGCAGCGCCTCGGGACAGGGTGAGAATCAGCCCCAGCATTTT
CDR3 protein: CASSASGQGENQPQHF

clone size: few
V gene: TRBV3-1/TRBV3-2
D gene: TRBD1
CDR3 length: 16
J gene: TRBJ1-2
CDR3 DNA: TGTGCCAGCAGCCCGTTTACCGGACAGGGTAGGATGGGCTACACCTTC
CDR3 protein: CASSPFTGQGRMGYTF

clone size: few
V gene: TRBV6-5
D gene: TRBD1
CDR3 length: 15
J gene: TRBJ1-2
CDR3 DNA: TGTGCCAGCAGTACCGGGACAGGGGGCGCCGATGGCTACACCTTC
CDR3 protein: CASSTGTGGADGYTF

clone size: -
V gene: TRBV3-1/TRBV3-2
D gene: -
CDR3 length: 13
J gene: TRBJ2-5
CDR3 DNA: TGTGCCAGCAGCCATGTCAGGGAAGAGACCCAGTACTTC
CDR3 protein: CASSHVREETQYF

clone size: -
V gene: TRBV12-3/TRBV12-4
D gene: -
CDR3 length: 13
J gene: TRBJ1-2
CDR3 DNA: TGTGCCAGCAGTTTTGGTCAGGGGAGCGGCTACACCTTC
CDR3 protein: CASSFGQGSGYTF

clone size: -
V gene: TRBV7-3
D gene: TRBD1
CDR3 length: 18
J gene: TRBJ1-1
CDR3 DNA: TGTGCCAGCAGCTTAATTTACCACAGGGGGCGCGTTAACACTGAAGCTTTCTTT
CDR3 protein: CASSLIYHRGRVNTEAFF

clone size: -
V gene: TRBV13
D gene: TRBD1
CDR3 length: 15
J gene: TRBJ1-2
CDR3 DNA: TGTGCCAGCAGCGGGGGACAGGGGGTCGACTATGGCTACACCTTC
CDR3 protein: CASSGGQGVDYGYTF

clone size: -
V gene: TRBV9
D gene: -
CDR3 length: 13
J gene: TRBJ2-7
CDR3 DNA: TGTGCCAGCAGCGTAGAGGGACTTGGCGAGCAGTACTTC
CDR3 protein: CASSVEGLGEQYF

clone size: -
V gene: TRBV27
D gene: -
CDR3 length: 13
J gene: TRBJ2-7
CDR3 DNA: TGTGCCAGCAGTTTATTGGACAGCTACGAGCAGTACTTC
CDR3 protein: CASSLLDSYEQYF

clone size: once
V gene: TRBV5-6
D gene: TRBD1
CDR3 length: 14
J gene: TRBJ2-7
CDR3 DNA: TGTGCCAGCAGAGTAGACAGGGGGAGTTACGAGCAGTACTTC
CDR3 protein: CASRVDRGSYEQYF

clone size: -
V gene: TRBV18
D gene: -
CDR3 length: 13
J gene: TRBJ1-1
CDR3 DNA: TGTGCCAGCTCACGCGGGGTGGACACTGAAGCTTTCTTT
CDR3 protein: CASSRGVDTEAFF

clone size: once
V gene: TRBV4-1
D gene: TRBD2
CDR3 length: 16
J gene: TRBJ2-1
CDR3 DNA: TGCGCCAGCAGCCAGGCCCTAGCGGGAATCTACAATGAGCAGTTCTTC
CDR3 protein: CASSQALAGIYNEQFF

clone size: -
V gene: TRBV4-1
D gene: -
CDR3 length: 16
J gene: TRBJ1-6
CDR3 DNA: TGCGCCAGCAGCCCTAGGACTGACCTCTATAATTCACCCCTCCACTTT
CDR3 protein: CASSPRTDLYNSPLHF

clone size: -
V gene: TRBV5-1
D gene: TRBD1
CDR3 length: 16
J gene: TRBJ1-1
CDR3 DNA: TGCGCCAGCAGCCACAAGCGGGACAGGGCGAACACTGAAGCTTTCTTT
CDR3 protein: CASSHKRDRANTEAFF

clone size: -
V gene: TRBV2
D gene: -
CDR3 length: 15
J gene: TRBJ2-3
CDR3 DNA: TGTGCCAGCAGTGAGTTTTTGGGGGCAGGGGATACGCAGTATTTT
CDR3 protein: CASSEFLGAGDTQYF

clone size: -
V gene: TRBV5-1
D gene: TRBD1
CDR3 length: 15
J gene: TRBJ1-5
CDR3 DNA: TGCGCCAGCAGCAGGTCAGGGGGCCGCAATCAGCCCCAGCATTTT
CDR3 protein: CASSRSGGRNQPQHF

clone size: once
V gene: TRBV19
D gene: -
CDR3 length: 14
J gene: TRBJ1-6
CDR3 DNA: TGTGCCAGTAGTACTCGTAGGACAGAGCCACCCCTCCACTTT
CDR3 protein: CASSTRRTEPPLHF

clone size: -
V gene: TRBV30
D gene: TRBD1
CDR3 length: 15
J gene: TRBJ1-5
CDR3 DNA: TGTGCCTGGAGTGCCGGGACAGGGGACAATCAGCCCCAGCATTTT
CDR3 protein: CAWSAGTGDNQPQHF